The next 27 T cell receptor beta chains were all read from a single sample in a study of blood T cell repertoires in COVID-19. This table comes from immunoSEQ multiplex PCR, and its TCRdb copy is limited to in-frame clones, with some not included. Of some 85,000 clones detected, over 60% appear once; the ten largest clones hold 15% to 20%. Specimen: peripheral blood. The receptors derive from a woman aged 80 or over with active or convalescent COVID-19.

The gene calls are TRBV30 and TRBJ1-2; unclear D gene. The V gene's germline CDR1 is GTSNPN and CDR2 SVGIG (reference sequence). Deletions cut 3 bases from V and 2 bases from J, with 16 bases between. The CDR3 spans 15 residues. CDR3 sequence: CAWSKRDLVNYGYTF. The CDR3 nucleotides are TGTGCCTGGAGCAAACGGGATTTGGTGAACTATGGCTACACCTTC.

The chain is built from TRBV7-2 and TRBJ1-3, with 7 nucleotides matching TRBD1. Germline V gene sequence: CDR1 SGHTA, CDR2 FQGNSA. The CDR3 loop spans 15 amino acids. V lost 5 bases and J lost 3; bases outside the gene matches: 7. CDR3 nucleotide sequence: TGTGCCAGCAGCCCTGAGGGGGCGAATGGAAACACCATATATTTT. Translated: CASSPEGANGNTIYF.

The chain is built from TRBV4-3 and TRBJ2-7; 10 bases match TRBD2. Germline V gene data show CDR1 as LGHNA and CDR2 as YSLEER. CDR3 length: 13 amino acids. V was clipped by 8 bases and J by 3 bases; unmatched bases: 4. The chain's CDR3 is CASASSGGYEQYF. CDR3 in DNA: TGCGCCAGCGCGTCTAGCGGGGGCTACGAGCAGTACTTC.

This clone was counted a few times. The CDR3 DNA reads TGTGCCAGCAGTTTGACAGGGGGCCTCACAGATACGCAGTATTTT. Its protein product is CASSLTGGLTDTQYF. The rearrangement links TRBV27 to TRBJ2-3; 10 nucleotides match TRBD1. The J segment lost 2 bases and the V segment lost 3 bases, leaving 2 bases of the junction unmatched. Germline CDR1 is MNHEY and CDR2 is SMNVEV (reference sequence). The CDR3 consists of 15 residues.

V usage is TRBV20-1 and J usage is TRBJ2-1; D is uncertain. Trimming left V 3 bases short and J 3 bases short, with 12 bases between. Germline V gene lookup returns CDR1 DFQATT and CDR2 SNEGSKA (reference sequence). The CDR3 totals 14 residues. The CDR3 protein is CSASRASGYNEQFF. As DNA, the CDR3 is TGCAGTGCTAGTAGAGCTTCTGGCTACAATGAGCAGTTCTTC.

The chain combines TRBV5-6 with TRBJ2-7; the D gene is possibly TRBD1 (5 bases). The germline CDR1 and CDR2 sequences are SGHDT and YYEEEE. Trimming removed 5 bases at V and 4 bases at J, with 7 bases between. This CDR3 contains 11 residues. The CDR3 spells CASSRGYEQYF. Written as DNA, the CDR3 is TGTGCCAGCAGTAGGGGTTACGAGCAGTACTTC.

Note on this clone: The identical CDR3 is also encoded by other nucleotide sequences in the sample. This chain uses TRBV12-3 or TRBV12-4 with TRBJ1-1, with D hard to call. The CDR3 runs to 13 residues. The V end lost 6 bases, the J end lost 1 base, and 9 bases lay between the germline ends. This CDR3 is CASSLTGNTEAFF. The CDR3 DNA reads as TGTGCCAGCAGCCTAACTGGGAACACTGAAGCTTTCTTT.

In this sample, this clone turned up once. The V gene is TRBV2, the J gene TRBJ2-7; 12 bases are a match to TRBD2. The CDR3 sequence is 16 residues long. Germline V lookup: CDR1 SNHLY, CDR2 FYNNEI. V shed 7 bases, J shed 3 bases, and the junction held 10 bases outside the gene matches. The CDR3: CASTGKTSGRSYEQYF. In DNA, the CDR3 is TGTGCCAGCACGGGGAAGACTAGCGGGAGAAGCTACGAGCAGTACTTC.

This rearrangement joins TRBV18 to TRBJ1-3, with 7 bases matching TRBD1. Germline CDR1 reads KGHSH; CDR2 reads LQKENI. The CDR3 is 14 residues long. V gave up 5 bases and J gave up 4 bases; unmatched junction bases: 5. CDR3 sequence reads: CASSTTGVGNTIYF. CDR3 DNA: TGTGCCAGCTCAACTACAGGGGTCGGAAACACCATATATTTT.

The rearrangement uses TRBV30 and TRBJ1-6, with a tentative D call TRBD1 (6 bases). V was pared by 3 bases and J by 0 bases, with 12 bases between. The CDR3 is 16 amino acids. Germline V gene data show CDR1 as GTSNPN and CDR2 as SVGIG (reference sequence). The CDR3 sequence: CAWRRTASSYNSPLHF. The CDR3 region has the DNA TGTGCCTGGAGGCGGACAGCTAGCTCCTATAATTCACCCCTCCACTTT.

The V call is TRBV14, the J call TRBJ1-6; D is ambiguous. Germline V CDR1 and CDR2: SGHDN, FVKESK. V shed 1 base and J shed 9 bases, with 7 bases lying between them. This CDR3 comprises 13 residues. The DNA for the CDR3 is TGTGCCAGCAGCCAAGTGAGTGGTTCACCCCTCCACTTT. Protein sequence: CASSQVSGSPLHF.

CDR3 protein: CASSPEIPTVQGGDTGELFF. As DNA, the CDR3 is TGTGCCAGCTCACCAGAGATCCCTACGGTTCAGGGGGGAGACACCGGGGAGCTGTTTTTT. The chain uses TRBV18 and TRBJ2-2; tentative D call: TRBD1 (7 bases). The V end lost 2 bases, the J end lost 3 bases, and 25 bases lay between the germline ends. This CDR3 has 20 residues. The germline CDR1 and CDR2 sequences are KGHSH and LQKENI.

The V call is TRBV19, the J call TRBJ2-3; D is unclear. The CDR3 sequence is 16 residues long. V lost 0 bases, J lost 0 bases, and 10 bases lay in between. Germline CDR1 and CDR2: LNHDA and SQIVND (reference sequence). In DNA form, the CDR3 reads TGTGCCAGTAGTATAGACCACTTTGATAGCACAGATACGCAGTATTTT. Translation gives CASSIDHFDSTDTQYF.

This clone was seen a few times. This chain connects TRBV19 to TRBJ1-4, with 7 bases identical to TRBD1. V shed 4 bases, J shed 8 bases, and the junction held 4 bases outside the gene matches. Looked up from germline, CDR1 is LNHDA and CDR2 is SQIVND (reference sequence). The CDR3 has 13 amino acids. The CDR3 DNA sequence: TGTGCCAGTAGTACCACAGGGGAAGAAAAACTGTTTTTT. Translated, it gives CASSTTGEEKLFF.

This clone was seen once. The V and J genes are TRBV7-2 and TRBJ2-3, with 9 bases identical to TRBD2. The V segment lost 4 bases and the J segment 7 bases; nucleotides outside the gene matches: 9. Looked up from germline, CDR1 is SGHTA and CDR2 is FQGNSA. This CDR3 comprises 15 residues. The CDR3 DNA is TGTGCCAGCAGCTCGCGGGGGGGCCCTGAAAATACGCAGTATTTT. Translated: CASSSRGGPENTQYF.

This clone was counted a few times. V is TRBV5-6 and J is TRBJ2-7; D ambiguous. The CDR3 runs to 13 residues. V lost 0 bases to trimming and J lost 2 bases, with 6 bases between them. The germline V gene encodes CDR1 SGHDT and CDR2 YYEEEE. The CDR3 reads CASSLGGPYEQYF. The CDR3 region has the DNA TGTGCCAGCAGCTTGGGTGGGCCCTACGAGCAGTACTTC. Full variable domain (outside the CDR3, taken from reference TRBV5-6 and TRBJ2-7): DAGVTQSPTHLIKTRGQQVTLRCSPKSGHDTVSWYQQALGQGPQFIFQYYEEEERQRGNFPDRFSGHQFPNYSSELNVNALLLGDSALYLCASSLGGPYEQYFGPGTRLTVT.

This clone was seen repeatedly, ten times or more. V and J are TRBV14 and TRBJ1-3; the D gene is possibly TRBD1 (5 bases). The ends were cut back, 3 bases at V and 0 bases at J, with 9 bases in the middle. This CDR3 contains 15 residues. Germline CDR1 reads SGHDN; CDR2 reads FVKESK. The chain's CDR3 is CASSQTAFSGNTIYF. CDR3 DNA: TGTGCCAGCAGCCAGACAGCGTTCTCTGGAAACACCATATATTTT. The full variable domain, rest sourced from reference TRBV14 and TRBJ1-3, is EAGVTQFPSHSVIEKGQTVTLRCDPISGHDNLYWYRRVMGKEIKFLLHFVKESKQDESGMPNNRFLAERTGGTYSTLKVQPAELEDSGVYFCASSQTAFSGNTIYFGEGSWLTVV.

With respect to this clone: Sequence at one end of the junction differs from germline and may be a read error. CDR3 sequence (DNA): TGTGCCGGCAGGGACAGGGGCCTGACTGAAGCTTTCTTT. Protein: CAGRDRGLTEAFF. The rearrangement links TRBV6-5 to TRBJ1-1; 10 nucleotides line up with TRBD1. CDR1 and CDR2 (germline): MNHEY, SVGAGI. There are 13 residues in the CDR3.

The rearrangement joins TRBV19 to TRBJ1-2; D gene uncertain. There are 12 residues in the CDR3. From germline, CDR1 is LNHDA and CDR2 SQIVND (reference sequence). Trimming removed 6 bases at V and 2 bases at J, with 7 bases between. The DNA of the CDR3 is TGTGCCAGTAGGGTGGAGAACTATGGCTACACCTTC. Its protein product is CASRVENYGYTF.

For the CDR3, the DNA is TGTGCCTGGGCCGGAGGACTTTACTACGAGCAGTACTTC. Translating it yields CAWAGGLYYEQYF. J is TRBJ2-7 and V is TRBV30, with a tentative D call TRBD2 (5 bases). From germline, CDR1 is GTSNPN and CDR2 SVGIG (reference sequence). The germline V and J ends were trimmed by 5 bases and 3 bases, with 14 bases remaining between them. CDR3 size: 13 residues.

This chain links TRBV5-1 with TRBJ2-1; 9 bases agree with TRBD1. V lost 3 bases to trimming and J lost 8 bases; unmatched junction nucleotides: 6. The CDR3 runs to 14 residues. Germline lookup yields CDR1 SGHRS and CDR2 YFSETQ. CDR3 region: CASSSGQGTDEQFF. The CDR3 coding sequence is TGCGCCAGCAGCTCCGGACAGGGGACCGATGAGCAGTTCTTC.

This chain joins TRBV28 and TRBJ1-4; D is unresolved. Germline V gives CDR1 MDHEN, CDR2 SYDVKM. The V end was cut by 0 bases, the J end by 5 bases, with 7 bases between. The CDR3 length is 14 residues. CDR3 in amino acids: CASSLWARNEKLFF. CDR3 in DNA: TGTGCCAGCAGTTTATGGGCCAGAAATGAAAAACTGTTTTTT. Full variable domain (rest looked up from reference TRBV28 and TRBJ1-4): DVKVTQSSRYLVKRTGEKVFLECVQDMDHENMFWYRQDPGLGLRLIYFSYDVKMKEKGDIPEGYSVSREKKERFSLILESASTNQTSMYLCASSLWARNEKLFFGSGTQLSVL.

The CDR3 region has the DNA TGTGCCAGTAGTTTTGGGACAGGGATCGGAGATACGCAGTATTTT. It is translated as CASSFGTGIGDTQYF. The chain has TRBV19 and TRBJ2-3; 9 bases are shared with TRBD1. CDR3 length: 15 amino acids. After removal of 5 bases from V and 5 bases from J, the junction contained 8 bases not matched to a gene. Germline V gene lookup returns CDR1 LNHDA and CDR2 SQIVND (reference sequence).

Written as DNA, the CDR3 is TGTGCCAGTAGTATCAGGGCAGAGATCACAGATACGCAGTATTTT. Protein: CASSIRAEITDTQYF. J is TRBJ2-3 and V is TRBV19; D might be TRBD1 (5 bases). Germline lookup yields CDR1 LNHDA and CDR2 SQIVND (reference sequence). This CDR3 spans 15 amino acids. V was pared by 3 bases and J by 2 bases, with 12 bases between.

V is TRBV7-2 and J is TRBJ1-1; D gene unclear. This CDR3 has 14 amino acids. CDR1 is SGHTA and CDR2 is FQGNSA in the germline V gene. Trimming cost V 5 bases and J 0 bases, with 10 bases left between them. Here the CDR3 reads CASSVHNMNTEAFF. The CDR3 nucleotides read TGTGCCAGCAGCGTCCACAACATGAACACTGAAGCTTTCTTT.

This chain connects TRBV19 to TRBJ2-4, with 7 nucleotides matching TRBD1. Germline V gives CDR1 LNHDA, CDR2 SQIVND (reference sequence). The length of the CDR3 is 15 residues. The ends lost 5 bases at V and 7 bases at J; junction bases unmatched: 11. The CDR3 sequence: CASSPPGTVFNIQYF. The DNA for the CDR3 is TGTGCCAGTAGTCCCCCGGGGACAGTGTTCAACATTCAGTACTTC.

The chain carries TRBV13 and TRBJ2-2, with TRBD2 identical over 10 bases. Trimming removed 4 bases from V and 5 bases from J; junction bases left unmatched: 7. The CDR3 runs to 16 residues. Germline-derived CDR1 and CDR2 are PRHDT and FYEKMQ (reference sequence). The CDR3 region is CASSWTGTSVTGELFF. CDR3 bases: TGTGCCAGCAGCTGGACCGGGACTAGCGTTACCGGGGAGCTGTTTTTT.